These 14 T cell receptor beta chains came from one sample sequenced in a study of blood T cell repertoires in COVID-19. This table comes from immunoSEQ multiplex PCR, and its TCRdb copy is limited to in-frame clones, with some not included. The sample shows some 96,000 clones, over 75% of them seen only once. Sequencing was carried out using peripheral blood. Receptor source: a human donor in a cohort sampled during active COVID-19.

The chain has TRBV5-4 and TRBJ2-1; maybe TRBD2 (7 bases). V was cut by 0 bases and J by 3 bases, with 16 bases left in between. The length of the CDR3 is 17 residues. Germline V CDR1 and CDR2: SGHNT, YYREEE (reference sequence). DNA of the CDR3: TGTGCCAGCAGCTTGGCCATGAGGGGGGGATACTACAATGAGCAGTTCTTC. Amino acid sequence: CASSLAMRGGYYNEQFF.

The CDR3 nucleotides are TGTGCCAGCTCACCACCGAACAGGGGGGGCACTGAAGCTTTCTTT. Residues: CASSPPNRGGTEAFF. The chain combines TRBV18 with TRBJ1-1; 8 bases match TRBD1. The CDR3 is made up of 15 amino acids. CDR1 KGHSH and CDR2 LQKENI come from the germline V gene. The ends lost 0 bases at V and 4 bases at J; junction bases unmatched: 4.

The chain joins TRBV14 to TRBJ1-2, with D maybe TRBD1 (6 bases). Trimming stripped 4 bases from V and 5 bases from J, with 11 bases between. In germline, CDR1 is SGHDN, CDR2 FVKESK. This CDR3 spans 13 amino acids. CDR3 loop: CASSLQGVYGYTF. The CDR3 DNA sequence: TGTGCCAGCAGCCTACAGGGAGTGTATGGCTACACCTTC.

As concerns this clone: Other DNA sequences within the sample encode an identical CDR3. This rearrangement joins TRBV6-5 to TRBJ1-1; 8 nucleotides align to TRBD1. Trimming removed 5 bases from V and 5 bases from J; junction bases left unmatched: 4. Germline values: CDR1 MNHEY, CDR2 SVGAGI. The CDR3 consists of 13 residues. CDR3 sequence reads: CASSRQGNTEAFF. The CDR3 DNA reads TGTGCCAGCAGTAGACAGGGGAATACTGAAGCTTTCTTT.

The chain employs TRBV3-1 (or the pseudogene TRBV3-2) and TRBJ2-3; possible D gene TRBD2, 5 bases. V was cut by 0 bases and J by 4 bases, with 11 bases left in between. The V gene's germline CDR1 is LGHDT and CDR2 YNNKEL (reference sequence). The CDR3 runs 15 residues. For the CDR3, the DNA is TGTGCCAGCAGCCAAGATAGGCTAGCAGCAGATACGCAGTATTTT. Amino acids: CASSQDRLAADTQYF.

This chain uses TRBV4-1 with TRBJ1-1; D possibly corresponds to TRBD1 (6 bases). CDR1 MGHRA and CDR2 YSYEKL come from the germline V gene. This CDR3 comprises 15 residues. V gave up 0 bases and J gave up 4 bases, with 12 bases separating them. The CDR3 loop reads CASSQDTGSGTEAFF. Written as DNA, the CDR3 is TGCGCCAGCAGCCAAGATACAGGGTCCGGCACTGAAGCTTTCTTT.

The chain uses TRBV7-8 and TRBJ2-3; the D gene is possibly TRBD2 (5 bases). The germline V gene encodes CDR1 SGHVS and CDR2 FQNEAQ. With 3 bases removed from V and 8 bases from J, the gap between germline ends came to 18 bases. This CDR3 has 15 amino acids. The CDR3 loop reads CASSFITHPGGTQYF. The CDR3 region has the DNA TGTGCCAGCAGCTTCATTACTCACCCAGGAGGTACGCAGTATTTT.

This clone was observed a single time. The V and J genes are TRBV19 and TRBJ2-1; TRBD2 aligns across 9 bases. The CDR3 is made up of 19 amino acids. Germline CDR1 LNHDA, CDR2 SQIVND (reference sequence). With V trimmed by 3 bases and J by 0 bases, 12 bases remained unmatched. CDR3 nucleotides: TGTGCCAGTAGTATTCTCGGATGGCGGGAGGGCCTCTCCTACAATGAGCAGTTCTTC. This sequence encodes CASSILGWREGLSYNEQFF.

The CDR3 spells CASSWRTGASNQPQHF. CDR3 in DNA: TGTGCCAGCAGCTGGAGGACAGGGGCGAGCAATCAGCCCCAGCATTTT. The chain has TRBV5-6 and TRBJ1-5, with 9 bases identical to TRBD1. Germline V gives CDR1 SGHDT, CDR2 YYEEEE. The CDR3 is 16 amino acids. Losses at the gene ends were 3 bases for V and 1 base for J; bases not matched to a gene: 5.

The chain links TRBV2 to TRBJ2-7; D possibly corresponds to TRBD2 (6 bases). V dropped 6 bases and J dropped 4 bases, with 13 bases sitting between them. Germline V gene data show CDR1 as SNHLY and CDR2 as FYNNEI. CDR3 size: 13 residues. The CDR3 DNA is TGTGCCAGCAGATTGACTAGTTTATACGAGCAGTACTTC. As protein: CASRLTSLYEQYF. Supplemented by reference TRBV2 and TRBJ2-7, the full variable domain reads EPEVTQTPSHQVTQMGQEVILRCVPISNHLYFYWYRQILGQKVEFLVSFYNNEISEKSEIFDDQFSVERPDGSNFTLKIRSTKLEDSAMYFCASRLTSLYEQYFGPGTRLTVT.

V and J are TRBV11-3 and TRBJ2-1; 13 bases agree with TRBD2. The CDR3 totals 17 residues. Germline trimming cut 5 bases from V and 6 bases from J; bases unmatched to any gene: 10. Germline CDR1 reads SGHNT; CDR2 reads YENEEA. CDR3 bases: TGTGCCAGCAGCCAAACACTAGCGGGGGGGCATTCCAATGAGCAGTTCTTC. This encodes CASSQTLAGGHSNEQFF.

The chain carries TRBV5-1 and TRBJ1-4; TRBD1 matches at 7 bases. Germline V gives CDR1 SGHRS, CDR2 YFSETQ. The trim removed 4 bases at V and 2 bases at J, leaving 5 bases unmatched. The CDR3 consists of 15 residues. DNA for the CDR3: TGCGCCAGCAGCGAGACGACAGGGACTAATGAAAAACTGTTTTTT. This encodes CASSETTGTNEKLFF.

J is TRBJ2-6 and V is TRBV5-1; the D gene is possibly TRBD2 (7 bases). Germline CDR1 reads SGHRS; CDR2 reads YFSETQ. This CDR3 contains 18 residues. The V end was cut by 3 bases, the J end by 3 bases, with 19 bases between. CDR3 amino acids: CASSWGGVPRDGANVLTF. The CDR3 nucleotides read TGCGCCAGCAGCTGGGGGGGCGTACCAAGGGATGGGGCCAACGTCCTGACTTTC.

The rearrangement joins TRBV6-5 to TRBJ1-6, with D maybe TRBD1 (5 bases). Trimming stripped 5 bases from V and 9 bases from J, with 14 bases between. Germline CDR1 is MNHEY and CDR2 is SVGAGI. The CDR3 runs to 14 residues. The CDR3 bases are TGTGCCAGCAGTCCCCAAGTAGGGGTTTCACCCCTCCACTTT. It encodes CASSPQVGVSPLHF.